The 5 T cell receptor beta chains listed next were all sequenced from one sample in a study of shared clonotypes between healthy human individuals. Using immunoSEQ multiplex PCR, the repertoire was profiled, and TCRdb retains in-frame clones only, with some absent. The sample carries about 1 million clones, about three quarters recorded once. Sequencing was performed on memory CD4+ T cells sorted from blood. Subset reported: CD45RA-negative fraction. The receptors were gathered from a man in his late teens or twenties in good health.

This clone was seen a single time. The chain carries TRBV6-6 and TRBJ1-2; 11 bases line up with TRBD1. V was pared by 6 bases and J by 3 bases, with 3 bases of the junction left unmatched. Germline lookup yields CDR1 MNHNY and CDR2 SVGAGI (reference sequence). The CDR3 totals 14 residues. The CDR3 is CASSRTGGDYGYTF. DNA of the CDR3: TGTGCCAGCAGCCGGACAGGGGGCGACTATGGCTACACCTTC.

This chain links TRBV27 with TRBJ1-4, with 8 bases matching TRBD1. Germline loops: CDR1 MNHEY, CDR2 SMNVEV (reference sequence). The V segment lost 6 bases and the J segment 6 bases; nucleotides outside the gene matches: 12. This CDR3 is built from 16 residues. Here the CDR3 DNA reads TGTGCCAGCAGGAAACTTGGACGGGGACAGGATGAAAAACTGTTTTTT. As protein: CASRKLGRGQDEKLFF.

Concerning this clone itself: A much larger clone lies one base from this, so it may be a read error. The identical CDR3 is also encoded by other nucleotide sequences in the sample. The J gene is TRBJ2-3, the V gene TRBV7-2, with D unclear. The CDR3 runs 13 residues. The germline gives CDR1 SGHTA, CDR2 FQGNSA. V lost 1 base, J lost 0 bases, and 2 bases lay in between. The CDR3 nucleotides are TGTGCCAGCAGCTTAGGGAGCACAGATACGCAGTATTTT. Amino acids: CASSLGSTDTQYF.

This clone was seen once. The rearrangement uses TRBV5-3 and TRBJ1-1; no firm D call. TRBV5-3 is treated as an ORF (open reading frame) with a function not yet certain. V was cut by 6 bases and J by 1 base, with 13 bases left in between. This CDR3 is built from 14 residues. The CDR3 region has the DNA TGTGCCAGAAAACCAGGCCAGCGGAACACTGAAGCTTTCTTT. It specifies CARKPGQRNTEAFF.

In its sample, this clone was seen once. The V and J genes are TRBV9 and TRBJ2-1, with D unresolved. With 2 bases removed from V and 9 bases from J, the gap between germline ends came to 15 bases. The CDR3 consists of 14 residues. The germline V gene has CDR1 SGDLS and CDR2 YYNGEE. The CDR3 spells CASSVLDSAGEQFF. The CDR3, as DNA: TGTGCCAGCAGCGTCCTCGACTCCGCCGGTGAGCAGTTCTTC.